Listed below are T cell receptor beta chains from one sample, sequenced in a study of CD8 T cells in Susac syndrome. Using its own MiXCR run on the immunoSEQ multiplex PCR reads, TCRdb lists one record per CDR3 protein. The table includes approximately 94,000 distinct CDR3 sequences, roughly 96% detected once. The sample comprised CD8+ T cells from PBMCs. The receptors were gathered from a human donor with Susac syndrome. CDR3s include the opening cysteine and the closing phenylalanine or tryptophan. A D gene is named only where the DNA matches it firmly. Size tells how often a clone was seen (once, few, many) or the class of an expanded clone, and some rows leave it out.

TGTGCCAGCACCTTGGGGGAAAACGAGCAGTACTTC	CASTLGENEQYF	once	NA	TRBV5-4	TRBJ2-7
TGTGCCAGCAGCCACGGACTAGCGGGCGGCGAGCAGTTCTTC	CASSHGLAGGEQFF	NA	TRBD2	TRBV3-1	TRBJ2-1
TGCAGCGCACGAGAGACAGGGGCAGGGGAGCAGTACTTC	CSARETGAGEQYF	NA	TRBD1	TRBV29-1	TRBJ2-7
TGTGCCAGTAGTATCGGAGGGGGCGTAAGCTACGAGCAGTACTTC	CASSIGGGVSYEQYF	NA	NA	TRBV19	TRBJ2-7
TGCAGCGTTGCCGGGACAGTCCCTTATGGCTACACCTTC	CSVAGTVPYGYTF	NA	TRBD1	TRBV29-1	TRBJ1-2
TGTGCCAGCAGAAACAGAAACGGAGGTTTT	CASRNRNGGF	NA	NA	TRBV9	TRBJ1-4
TGTGCCAGCAGCCCATTAGCGGGGAACACCGGGGAGCTGTTTTTT	CASSPLAGNTGELFF	NA	TRBD2	TRBV3-1	TRBJ2-2
TGCGCCAGCAGCCAAGTCCGCCAGAAGCGATCCCAAGAGACCCAGTACTTC	CASSQVRQKRSQETQYF	NA	NA	TRBV4-1	TRBJ2-5
TGCAGCGTGGGGACAGTCCATCACAATGAGCAGTTCTTC	CSVGTVHHNEQFF	NA	TRBD1	TRBV29-1	TRBJ2-1
TGCAGCGTTGAAGATTCCGTGAACACTGAAGCTTTCTTT	CSVEDSVNTEAFF	NA	NA	TRBV29-1	TRBJ1-1
TGCAGCGCAGCGCCCCTTCAGACAGGCCAAGAGACCCAGTACTTC	CSAAPLQTGQETQYF	NA	NA	TRBV29-1	TRBJ2-5
TGTGCCAGCAGCTCCGGCGGGCGGGACTACGAGCAGTACTTC	CASSSGGRDYEQYF	NA	NA	TRBV7-9	TRBJ2-7
TGTGCCAGCAGCTTAGGTTGGGGCGCCGGGGCCAACGTCCTGACTTTC	CASSLGWGAGANVLTF	NA	NA	TRBV7-8	TRBJ2-6
TGCAGCATCTTGACTAGCGGGGAATACAATGAGCAGTTCTTC	CSILTSGEYNEQFF	NA	TRBD2	TRBV29-1	TRBJ2-1
TGCAGCGCCGGACAGGGTTCCAGCGAGCTGTTTTTT	CSAGQGSSELFF	NA	TRBD1	TRBV29-1	TRBJ2-2
TGTGCCAGCAGTAAAGGGGATACGCAGTATTTT	CASSKGDTQYF	NA	NA	TRBV7-9	TRBJ2-3
TGTGCCAGCAGTTTAAGACAGCATAATGAAAAACTGTTTTTT	CASSLRQHNEKLFF	NA	NA	TRBV27	TRBJ1-4
TGTGCCACCAGCACCGGGACAGAGCCCTACGAGCAGTACTTC	CATSTGTEPYEQYF	NA	TRBD1	TRBV19	TRBJ2-7
TGCAGTGCTAGAGATCTAGCTTCCAGCTCCTACAATGAGCAGTTCTTC	CSARDLASSSYNEQFF	NA	NA	TRBV20-1	TRBJ2-1
TGTGCCAGCAGCCAAGGGGACGCACCCGCTCGGGGCTACACCTTC	CASSQGDAPARGYTF	NA	NA	TRBV4-2	TRBJ1-2
TGCGCCAGCAGCCAAGATCGAGGCGAGCAGTACTTC	CASSQDRGEQYF	NA	NA	TRBV4-1	TRBJ2-7
TGTGCCAGCAGCACACTCATGAACACTGAAGCTTTCTTT	CASSTLMNTEAFF	NA	NA	TRBV5-6	TRBJ1-1
TGTGCCAGCAGTTCGAGTTCCTACAATGAGCAGTTCTTC	CASSSSSYNEQFF	NA	NA	TRBV6-4	TRBJ2-1
TGCAGCGTTGGGAGGGCTGAGGCTGGGACAGATACGCAGTATTTT	CSVGRAEAGTDTQYF	once	NA	TRBV29-1	TRBJ2-3
TGTGCCAGCAGGCTAGCGGGAGGATATGGTGAGCAGTTCTTC	CASRLAGGYGEQFF	NA	TRBD2	TRBV27	TRBJ2-1
TGTGCCAGCGTCAGCGGGAGGGCCCTAAAGGGAAATGAGCAGTTCTTC	CASVSGRALKGNEQFF	NA	TRBD2	TRBV6-1	TRBJ2-1
TGTGCCAGCAGCAAACCCGGGGCCACTGAAGCTTTCTTT	CASSKPGATEAFF	NA	NA	TRBV21-1	TRBJ1-1
TGTGCCATCAGTGAGTCTGTGACAGGTCGCTACGAGCAGTACTTC	CAISESVTGRYEQYF	NA	NA	TRBV10-3	TRBJ2-7
TGTGCCAGCAGCTTCCCCGTGACTGCAGAAGCAGATACGCAGTATTTT	CASSFPVTAEADTQYF	NA	NA	TRBV5-6	TRBJ2-3
TGTGCCAGCAGCTTATATGGGGCTTCTGGGGCCAACGTCCTGACTTTC	CASSLYGASGANVLTF	NA	NA	TRBV7-2	TRBJ2-6
TGCAGTGCTAGAGGGATGGGAGCATCTGACTATGGCTACACCTTC	CSARGMGASDYGYTF	NA	NA	TRBV20-1	TRBJ1-2
TGTGCCAGTGACGACATGGCTGGGGAGACCCAGTACTTC	CASDDMAGETQYF	NA	NA	TRBV2	TRBJ2-5
TGCAGCGTCGAAACCGGGGAACAAGAGACCCAGTACTTC	CSVETGEQETQYF	NA	NA	TRBV29-1	TRBJ2-5
TGCAGCGTGGGACCCCCTGAGTGGTCCTACAATGAGCAGTTCTTC	CSVGPPEWSYNEQFF	once	NA	TRBV29-1	TRBJ2-1
TGTGCCAGCAGCCCCGCTGTAGCTAGCGGGAGTTATAATGAGCAGTTCTTC	CASSPAVASGSYNEQFF	NA	TRBD2	TRBV14	TRBJ2-1
TGCGCCAGCAGCTTGGGAGCAACTAGACCGGAACCGAATGAGCAGTTCTTC	CASSLGATRPEPNEQFF	NA	NA	TRBV5-1	TRBJ2-1
TGTGCCAGCAGTGTCAGGGGGCAGGACACTGAAGCTTTCTTT	CASSVRGQDTEAFF	NA	TRBD1	TRBV12-3/TRBV12-4	TRBJ1-1
TGCAGTGCCTATAACACCGGGGAGCTGTTTTTT	CSAYNTGELFF	NA	NA	TRBV20-1	TRBJ2-2
TGTGCCAGCAGATCCGGGACAGCACGCACAGATACGCAGTATTTT	CASRSGTARTDTQYF	NA	TRBD1	TRBV9	TRBJ2-3
TGTGCCAGCAGCCCGGTGACAGGACATGGCTACACCTTC	CASSPVTGHGYTF	NA	NA	TRBV9	TRBJ1-2
TGTGCCAGCAGCTTGACAGAAGCCTCCCACGAGCAGTACTTC	CASSLTEASHEQYF	NA	NA	TRBV13	TRBJ2-7
TGCAGCGTTGGGGGCTATGAGCAGTTCTTC	CSVGGYEQFF	NA	NA	TRBV29-1	TRBJ2-1
TGTGCCAGCAGCCAAGTCCCGACTGAAGCTTTCTTT	CASSQVPTEAFF	NA	NA	TRBV3-1	TRBJ1-1
TGTGCCAGCAGCAGGACAGGGGGCGCAGGCTATGGCTACACCTTC	CASSRTGGAGYGYTF	once	TRBD1	TRBV12-3/TRBV12-4	TRBJ1-2
TGTGCCAGCAGCTTCATGATGGAGGGCAATCAGCCCCAGCATTTT	CASSFMMEGNQPQHF	NA	NA	TRBV5-6	TRBJ1-5
TGTGCCAGCCTTCCTTACAGGGGGCTAAACACAGATACGCAGTATTTT	CASLPYRGLNTDTQYF	NA	TRBD1	TRBV6-1	TRBJ2-3
TGTGCCAGCAGTGAAGGTCAGGTAACTGAAGCTTTCTTT	CASSEGQVTEAFF	NA	NA	TRBV25-1	TRBJ1-1
TGTGCCAGCAGCGCTAGCGGGGGGGGAACAGATACGCAGTATTTT	CASSASGGGTDTQYF	NA	TRBD2	TRBV9	TRBJ2-3
TGTGCCAGCAGCATCGGACTAGCTGTCCAAGAGACCCAGTACTTC	CASSIGLAVQETQYF	once	TRBD2	TRBV9	TRBJ2-5
TGCAGCGTGATGACGATAGCCAAAAACATTCAGTACTTC	CSVMTIAKNIQYF	NA	NA	TRBV29-1	TRBJ2-4
TGCAGTGCCATATCCAGGGGAGGCGGCTACACCTTC	CSAISRGGGYTF	NA	NA	TRBV20-1	TRBJ1-2
TGTGCCAGCAGTTTTATAGCGGGAGACAATGAGCAGTTCTTC	CASSFIAGDNEQFF	NA	TRBD2	TRBV28	TRBJ2-1
TGTGCCAGCAGTCCGGGACTAGCGGAGAACCAAGAGACCCAGTACTTC	CASSPGLAENQETQYF	NA	TRBD2	TRBV28	TRBJ2-5
TGTGCCACCAGTAGCTCAGGGGGGGCCTACGAGCAGTACTTC	CATSSSGGAYEQYF	NA	NA	TRBV15	TRBJ2-7
TGCGCCAGCCGGATCGGGACAGACTATGGCTGCACCTTC	CASRIGTDYGCTF	NA	TRBD1	TRBV23-1	TRBJ1-2
TGTGCCAGCAGCTTTTACGCGGGCCCCGAGCAGTACTTC	CASSFYAGPEQYF	NA	NA	TRBV11-2	TRBJ2-7
TGTGCCAGCAGCCCACCGCCGGGACTCCACACCGGGGAGCTGTTTTTT	CASSPPPGLHTGELFF	NA	NA	TRBV7-8	TRBJ2-2
TGCGCCAGCAGCCCAGGGACAGTACACACTGAAGCTTTCTTT	CASSPGTVHTEAFF	NA	TRBD1	TRBV5-1	TRBJ1-1
TGTGCCAGCAGTCCGCGGGGGCCCAAGGACGAGCAGTACTTC	CASSPRGPKDEQYF	NA	NA	TRBV12-3/TRBV12-4	TRBJ2-7